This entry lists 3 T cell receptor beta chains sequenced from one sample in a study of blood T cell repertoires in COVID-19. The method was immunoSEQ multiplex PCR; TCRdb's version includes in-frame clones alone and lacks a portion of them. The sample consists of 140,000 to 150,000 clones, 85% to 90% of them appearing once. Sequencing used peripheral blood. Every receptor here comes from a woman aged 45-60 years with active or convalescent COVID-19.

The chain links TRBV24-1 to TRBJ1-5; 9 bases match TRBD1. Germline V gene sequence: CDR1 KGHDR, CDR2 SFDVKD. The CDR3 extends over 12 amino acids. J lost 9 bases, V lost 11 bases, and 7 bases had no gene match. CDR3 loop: CAIRQGGGPQHF. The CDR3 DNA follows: TGTGCCATAAGACAGGGGGGCGGGCCCCAGCATTTT.

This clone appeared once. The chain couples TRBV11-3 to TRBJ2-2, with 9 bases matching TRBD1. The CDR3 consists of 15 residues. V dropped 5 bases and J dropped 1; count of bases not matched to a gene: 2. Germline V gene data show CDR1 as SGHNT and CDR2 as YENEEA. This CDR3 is CASSPDRGNTGELFF. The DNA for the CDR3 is TGTGCCAGCAGCCCGGACAGGGGGAACACCGGGGAGCTGTTTTTT.

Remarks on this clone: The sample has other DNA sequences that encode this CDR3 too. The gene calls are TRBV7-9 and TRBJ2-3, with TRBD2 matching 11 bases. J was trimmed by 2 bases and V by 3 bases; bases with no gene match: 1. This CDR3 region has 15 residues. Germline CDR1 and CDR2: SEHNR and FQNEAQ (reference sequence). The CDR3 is CASSLGLADTDTQYF. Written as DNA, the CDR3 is TGTGCCAGCAGCTTGGGACTAGCGGACACAGATACGCAGTATTTT.